This T cell receptor (beta chain) was identified in a study of shared clonotypes between healthy human individuals. Study-wide results and caveats: Blood alone was sampled, and tissue repertoires likely differ.

Caucasian adults residing in Nashville, Tennessee made up all the donors. The unsorted samples had around 88 million PBMCs used for genomic DNA. Several immunoSEQ plates held equal portions of the genomic DNA taken from each subset. TCRdb's table, derived via immunoSEQ multiplex PCR, lists solely in-frame clones and lacks some. The repertoire has about half a million clones, 70% to 85% of them found once; the top ten carry roughly 12%. A note on this clone: Its antigen is as yet unknown.

The receptor's source is a woman between 40 and 55 years old in good health. Some clones in this sample may be carry-over from other donors' samples. Specimen: PBMCs.

In nucleotides, the CDR3 is TGTGCCAGCACCCTCGGAGGGTGGATCTCCTACGAGCAGTACTTC. This gives the protein CASTLGGWISYEQYF. The rearrangement joins TRBV5-6 to TRBJ2-7; TRBD2 is a possible D gene (6 bases). The CDR3 is 15 amino acids. Germline V gives CDR1 SGHDT, CDR2 YYEEEE. Trimming took 6 bases from V and 0 from J, leaving 16 bases between them.